This TCR beta chain stems from a study of PD-1 blockade in classical Hodgkin lymphoma. Findings and caveats of the study: The study found that TCR diversity rose significantly by C4D1 in CD4+ but not CD8+ cells. Prior to therapy, complete responders displayed diversity much like that of newly diagnosed patients.

Method: immunoSEQ multiplex PCR; TCRdb's copy keeps in-frame clones and lacks some. Of approximately 15,000 clones detected, over 80% appear once; the ten largest clones hold 25% to 30%. There are a few counts of this clone. Its target is unknown. Patients all relapsed after autologous stem cell transplantation, and there was variation in brentuximab vedotin exposure. The trim removed 5 bases at V and 10 bases at J, leaving 7 bases unmatched. This CDR3 contains 13 residues. Per germline, CDR1 MNHEY and CDR2 SVGAGI. The sample consisted of peripheral blood mononuclear cells (PBMCs), taken before the second cycle of nivolumab. The J gene is TRBJ1-4, the V gene TRBV6-5, with 7 bases identical to TRBD1. The TCR originated in a human donor with classical Hodgkin lymphoma. The CDR3 DNA sequence: TGTGCCAGCAGTCGACAGGGAAGGGGAAAACTGTTTTTT. Translating gives CASSRQGRGKLFF.